This T cell receptor (beta chain) derives from a study of T-cell reconstitution after alpha-beta-depleted transplantation in children (dated by TCRdb to between 2015 and 2016). Background on the whole study: Using TCR repertoire profiling, the study followed T-cell immune reconstitution in a quantitative way in children after TCRalphabeta/CD19-depleted allogeneic hematopoietic cell transplantation.

This clonotype was seen more than once but under ten times. Its antigen is not yet known. Within one base of it there is no much larger clone, and no base qualities were kept. Library preparation was by PCR. The sample was run on an Illumina HiSeq 2500. TCR libraries were prepared with molecular barcoding, using unique molecular identifiers to normalize TCRbeta repertoire quantification. Using fastp trimming at Q25 and MiXCR clonotype assembly, TCRdb reanalyzed the public sequencing data and kept in-frame beta chains. Merged by CDR3 protein, the rows form single entries marked with the most common genes and DNA. Across this sample there are 380,000 or so distinct CDR3 sequences, with roughly 15% seen only once. Together, the top ten hold 4% to 5.5% of the sample. This clonotype was sampled from a human donor who donated a stem cell graft to a child with Fanconi anemia. The sample here was PBMCs, taken from the stem cell graft.

Read as DNA, the sequence is TGCGCCAGCAGCTTGGATCCGGGAGACTATGGCTACACCTTC. Its amino acids are CASSLDPGDYGYTF. This chain is built from TRBV5-1 and TRBJ1-2, with no confidently assigned D gene. Trimming at the junction amounts to 0 bases on V and 3 bases on J, and the germline ends lie 9 bases apart. CDR1 is given as SGHRS and CDR2 as YFSETQ, both from the germline V gene. Counted from cysteine to phenylalanine, this CDR3 has 14 amino acids. Here the CDR3 DNA is all that survives: 42 bases in frame from base 1.